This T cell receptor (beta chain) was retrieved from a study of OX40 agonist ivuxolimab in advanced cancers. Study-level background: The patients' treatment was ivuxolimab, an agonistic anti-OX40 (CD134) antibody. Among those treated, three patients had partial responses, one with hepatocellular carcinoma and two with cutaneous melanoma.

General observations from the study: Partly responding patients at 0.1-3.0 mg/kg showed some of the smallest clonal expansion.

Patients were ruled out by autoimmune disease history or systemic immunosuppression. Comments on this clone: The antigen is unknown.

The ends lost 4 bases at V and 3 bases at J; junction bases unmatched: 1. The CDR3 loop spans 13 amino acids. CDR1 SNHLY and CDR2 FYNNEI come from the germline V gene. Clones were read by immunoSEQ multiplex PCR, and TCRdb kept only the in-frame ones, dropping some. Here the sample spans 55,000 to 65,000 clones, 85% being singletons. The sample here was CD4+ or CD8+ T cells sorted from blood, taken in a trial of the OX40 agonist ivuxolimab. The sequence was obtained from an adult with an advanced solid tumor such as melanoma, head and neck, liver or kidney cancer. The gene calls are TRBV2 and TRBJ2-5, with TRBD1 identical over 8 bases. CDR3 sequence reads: CASSVQGEETQYF. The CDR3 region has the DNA TGTGCCAGCAGTGTACAGGGGGAAGAGACCCAGTACTTC.